A single sample is the source of the 27 T cell receptor beta chains below, sequenced in a study of beta chain features in type 1 diabetes. Points from the study as a whole: Within each of all four CD4+ subsets, Type 1 diabetes patients had TCRB CDR3s that were moderately but significantly shorter.

No antigen has been identified for these receptors. The authors reverse transcribed all of the isolated RNA, so sequencing captured expressed TCRB transcripts. Libraries were prepared by immunoSEQ multiplex PCR; TCRdb keeps only in-frame clonotypes and omits some of them. The sample lists 150,000 to 200,000 clones, approximately 62% occurring once. The sample comprised naive CD4+ T cells from blood. These receptors came from a man aged 25-45 years with type 1 diabetes.

The V call is TRBV7-2, the J call TRBJ2-5, with 9 bases that match TRBD2. V shed 5 bases and J 2 bases; nucleotides not matched to a gene: 6. Per the germline V gene, CDR1 is SGHTA and CDR2 is FQGNSA. CDR3 length: 15 residues. The CDR3 DNA reads TGTGCCAGCAGCCGGCCGGCGGGGGGGCAAGAGACCCAGTACTTC. It encodes CASSRPAGGQETQYF.

The gene calls are TRBV29-1 and TRBJ1-1; TRBD1 might be the D (5 bases). This CDR3 is 12 amino acids long. V lost 4 bases and J lost 5, with 11 bases in between. CDR1 and CDR2 (germline): SQVTM, ANQGSEA. As DNA, the CDR3 is TGCAGCGTTGCCCAGGGCAGAACTGAAGCTTTCTTT. This gives the protein CSVAQGRTEAFF. Looking up the rest from reference TRBV29-1 and TRBJ1-1 gives the full variable domain: SAVISQKPSRDICQRGTSLTIQCQVDSQVTMMFWYRQQPGQSLTLIATANQGSEATYESGFVIDKFPISRPNLTFSTLTVSNMSPEDSSIYLCSVAQGRTEAFFGQGTRLTVV.

The chain links TRBV7-2 to TRBJ2-7, with 7 nucleotides matching TRBD2. The CDR3 consists of 15 residues. V dropped 6 bases and J dropped 2; count of bases not matched to a gene: 10. Looked up from germline, CDR1 is SGHTA and CDR2 is FQGNSA. The CDR3 loop is CASRRAGTNPYEQYF. CDR3 nucleotides: TGTGCCAGCAGGCGAGCGGGAACGAACCCCTACGAGCAGTACTTC.

The V call is TRBV7-2, the J call TRBJ1-2; no clear D. Germline assignment: CDR1 SGHTA and CDR2 FQGNSA. The CDR3 length is 13 residues. Trimming left V 5 bases short and J 8 bases short, with 15 bases between. CDR3 region: CASSPEQTVGYTF. DNA of the CDR3: TGTGCCAGCAGCCCGGAACAGACTGTGGGCTACACCTTC.

The V and J genes are TRBV7-9 and TRBJ2-3; D uncertain. The germline V gene has CDR1 SEHNR and CDR2 FQNEAQ (reference sequence). The CDR3 covers 15 residues. V dropped 5 bases and J dropped 3 bases, with 15 bases sitting between them. The CDR3 reads CASSPSWIGTDTQYF. The DNA of the CDR3 is TGTGCCAGCAGCCCCTCGTGGATCGGTACAGATACGCAGTATTTT.

This chain connects TRBV30 to TRBJ1-2; D ambiguous. Germline V gives CDR1 GTSNPN, CDR2 SVGIG (reference sequence). This CDR3 has 11 amino acids. The germline V and J ends were trimmed by 4 bases and 1 base, with 4 bases remaining between them. CDR3 amino acids: CAWTGNYGYTF. The DNA for the CDR3 is TGTGCCTGGACCGGTAACTATGGCTACACCTTC.

The rearrangement joins TRBV5-4 to TRBJ2-5; 9 bases fit TRBD1. Germline lookup yields CDR1 SGHNT and CDR2 YYREEE (reference sequence). The CDR3 extends over 15 amino acids. With V trimmed by 4 bases and J by 5 bases, 9 bases remained unmatched. The CDR3 region has the DNA TGTGCCAGCAGCCACGCCGGGACAGGGAGGGAGACCCAGTACTTC. Translated: CASSHAGTGRETQYF.

This chain links TRBV14 with TRBJ2-5; the D gene is possibly TRBD2 (6 bases). The CDR3 runs to 15 residues. V dropped 1 base and J dropped 5 bases, with 14 bases sitting between them. The germline V gene encodes CDR1 SGHDN and CDR2 FVKESK. For the CDR3, the DNA is TGTGCCAGCAGCCAAGTCGGGGAGGTGTGGGAGACCCAGTACTTC. It encodes CASSQVGEVWETQYF.

The rearrangement joins TRBV30 to TRBJ1-1; D remains unclear. The germline V gene has CDR1 GTSNPN and CDR2 SVGIG (reference sequence). Trimming removed 1 base from V and 0 bases from J, with 6 bases in between. The CDR3 is 13 amino acids. CDR3 protein: CAWSADMNTEAFF. In DNA, the CDR3 is TGTGCCTGGAGTGCCGACATGAACACTGAAGCTTTCTTT.

This chain joins TRBV5-1 and TRBJ2-3; D perhaps matches TRBD2 (5 bases). Germline V CDR1 and CDR2: SGHRS, YFSETQ. The CDR3 covers 13 residues. V lost 2 bases and J lost 11, with 15 bases in between. This chain's CDR3 is CASSFEETGRQYF. CDR3 nucleotides: TGCGCCAGCAGCTTTGAGGAGACGGGGAGGCAGTATTTT.

The chain links TRBV9 to TRBJ1-6; D is uncertain. CDR1 and CDR2 (germline): SGDLS, YYNGEE. CDR3 size: 15 residues. V was shortened by 3 bases and J by 13 bases, with 20 bases between the two germline ends. CDR3 sequence reads: CASSATGIVGSPLHF. In DNA form, the CDR3 reads TGTGCCAGCAGCGCTACTGGCATCGTGGGGTCTCCCCTCCACTTT.

The chain is built from TRBV6-5 and TRBJ2-3, with D hard to call. Germline CDR1 MNHEY, CDR2 SVGAGI. Deletions cut 0 bases from V and 4 bases from J, with 8 bases between. This CDR3 is 14 amino acids long. CDR3 sequence reads: CASSYSVTPDTQYF. The CDR3 bases are TGTGCCAGCAGTTACTCAGTTACTCCAGATACGCAGTATTTT.

This chain joins TRBV7-9 and TRBJ2-7; weak D call: TRBD2 (6 bases). The germline gives CDR1 SEHNR, CDR2 FQNEAQ (reference sequence). This CDR3 has 15 residues. The germline V and J ends were trimmed by 5 bases and 3 bases, with 17 bases remaining between them. CDR3 sequence: CASSGSGGGNYEQYF. Here the CDR3 DNA reads TGTGCCAGCAGCGGGAGCGGTGGAGGGAACTACGAGCAGTACTTC.

This rearrangement joins TRBV15 to TRBJ1-1; tentative D call: TRBD1 (6 bases). V shed 2 bases and J shed 0 bases, with 16 bases lying between them. The germline gives CDR1 LNHNV, CDR2 YYDKDF (reference sequence). There are 17 residues in the CDR3. This CDR3 reads CATSRLGTGTLNTEAFF. The DNA for the CDR3 is TGTGCCACCAGCAGACTGGGAACAGGGACGTTGAACACTGAAGCTTTCTTT.

This clone was observed a single time. The V and J genes are TRBV29-1 and TRBJ1-1; TRBD1 might be the D (5 bases). The CDR3 totals 14 residues. The germline V and J ends were trimmed by 6 bases and 2 bases, with 16 bases remaining between them. Germline loops: CDR1 SQVTM, CDR2 ANQGSEA. The DNA for the CDR3 is TGCAGCGTAGGGCTCGTCGGGGGTAACACTGAAGCTTTCTTT. This encodes CSVGLVGGNTEAFF. Looking up the rest from reference TRBV29-1 and TRBJ1-1 gives the full variable domain: SAVISQKPSRDICQRGTSLTIQCQVDSQVTMMFWYRQQPGQSLTLIATANQGSEATYESGFVIDKFPISRPNLTFSTLTVSNMSPEDSSIYLCSVGLVGGNTEAFFGQGTRLTVV.

The rearrangement joins TRBV29-1 to TRBJ1-2, with 9 bases matching TRBD1. The CDR3 spans 15 residues. The V and J ends lost 4 bases and 1 base, in that order; junction bases with no gene match: 7. Germline V gene data show CDR1 as SQVTM and CDR2 as ANQGSEA. The CDR3 nucleotides are TGCAGCGTTGGCCAGACAGGGGGAATTAACTATGGCTACACCTTC. Encoded protein: CSVGQTGGINYGYTF.

The chain carries TRBV23-1 and TRBJ2-3; unclear D gene. TRBV23-1 is annotated as an ORF whose role is uncertain. The V and J ends lost 3 bases and 1 base respectively, with 17 bases between them. CDR3 length: 17 amino acids. CDR3 loop: CASSQGASHEGTDTQYF. The DNA for the CDR3 is TGCGCCAGCAGTCAGGGCGCCTCGCACGAGGGCACAGATACGCAGTATTTT.

V usage is TRBV9 and J usage is TRBJ2-3; the D is unclear. From germline, CDR1 is SGDLS and CDR2 YYNGEE. Trimming removed 1 base at V and 4 bases at J, with 10 bases between. The CDR3 runs 14 residues. Here the CDR3 DNA reads TGTGCCAGCAGCGTAAATTCTTGGCCAGATACGCAGTATTTT. Its translation: CASSVNSWPDTQYF.

As DNA, the CDR3 is TGTGCCTGGAGTGTAATCCGCAGGGGCAAGGACGAGCAGTACTTC. Translation: CAWSVIRRGKDEQYF. The J gene is TRBJ2-7, the V gene TRBV30, with a possible D match to TRBD1 (6 bases). This CDR3 region has 15 residues. Germline V lookup: CDR1 GTSNPN, CDR2 SVGIG (reference sequence). Trimming removed 0 bases from V and 5 bases from J, with 17 bases in between.

This rearrangement joins TRBV2 to TRBJ1-4; 8 bases are shared with TRBD1. CDR1 SNHLY and CDR2 FYNNEI come from the germline V gene. V dropped 6 bases and J dropped 5; count of bases not matched to a gene: 8. This CDR3 has 15 residues. The CDR3, as DNA: TGTGCCAGCAGAGCCACAGGGGGAAGGAATGAAAAACTGTTTTTT. This sequence encodes CASRATGGRNEKLFF.

The chain has TRBV30 and TRBJ1-4, with TRBD1 matching 8 bases. The CDR3 is made up of 13 amino acids. Germline CDR1 is GTSNPN and CDR2 is SVGIG (reference sequence). CDR3 sequence reads: CASSDRAEEKLFF. CDR3 in DNA: TGTGCTTCCTCGGACAGGGCGGAGGAAAAACTGTTTTTT.

This chain joins TRBV29-1 and TRBJ1-4; 8 nucleotides match TRBD1. Germline CDR1 reads SQVTM; CDR2 reads ANQGSEA. The CDR3 contains 12 residues. J gave up 8 bases and V 3 bases, and 2 bases lay outside the gene matches. The CDR3 reads CSVEDRAEKLFF. In DNA, the CDR3 is TGCAGCGTTGAGGACAGGGCCGAAAAACTGTTTTTT. Drawing the rest from reference TRBV29-1 and TRBJ1-4, the complete variable domain is SAVISQKPSRDICQRGTSLTIQCQVDSQVTMMFWYRQQPGQSLTLIATANQGSEATYESGFVIDKFPISRPNLTFSTLTVSNMSPEDSSIYLCSVEDRAEKLFFGSGTQLSVL.

The chain uses TRBV28 and TRBJ2-2; a weak D match, TRBD2 (6 bases). The germline CDR1 and CDR2 sequences are MDHEN and SYDVKM. V was cut by 5 bases and J by 1 base, with 8 bases left in between. The CDR3 spans 14 residues. CDR3 nucleotide sequence: TGTGCCAGCAGTGGGACTCTGAACACCGGGGAGCTGTTTTTT. It codes for CASSGTLNTGELFF.

In nucleotides, the CDR3 is TGTGCCAGCAGCTGGACAGGGAATGAGCAGTTCTTC. It translates to CASSWTGNEQFF. The rearrangement joins TRBV7-2 to TRBJ2-1; 8 positions match TRBD1. The CDR3 sequence is 12 residues long. V lost 4 bases and J lost 7; bases outside the gene matches: 0. Looked up from germline, CDR1 is SGHTA and CDR2 is FQGNSA. Drawing the rest from reference TRBV7-2 and TRBJ2-1, the complete variable domain is GAGVSQSPSNKVTEKGKDVELRCDPISGHTALYWYRQSLGQGLEFLIYFQGNSAPDKSGLPSDRFSAERTGGSVSTLTIQRTQQEDSAVYLCASSWTGNEQFFGPGTRLTVL.

This clone came up a few times. This specimen includes other DNA sequences encoding the same CDR3. The chain combines TRBV29-1 with TRBJ2-6; no firm D call. Germline assignment: CDR1 SQVTM and CDR2 ANQGSEA. V gave up 3 bases and J gave up 1 base, with 4 bases separating them. The CDR3 sequence is 13 residues long. CDR3: CSVETSGANVLTF. CDR3 DNA: TGCAGCGTTGAGACGTCTGGGGCCAACGTCCTGACTTTC.

The rearrangement links TRBV29-1 to TRBJ1-1, with no clear D. The CDR3 runs 12 residues. Germline V gene data show CDR1 as SQVTM and CDR2 as ANQGSEA. Trimming removed 4 bases from V and 6 bases from J, with 12 bases in between. The CDR3 sequence: CSVVRYQAEAFF. As DNA, the CDR3 is TGCAGCGTTGTGAGGTACCAGGCTGAAGCTTTCTTT.

CDR3 residues: CASSWTQGGTEAFF. The DNA of the CDR3 is TGTGCCAGCAGTTGGACCCAGGGAGGTACTGAAGCTTTCTTT. The chain has TRBV27 and TRBJ1-1, with D perhaps TRBD1 (5 bases). The ends were cut back, 4 bases at V and 5 bases at J, with 14 bases in the middle. CDR1 and CDR2 (germline): MNHEY, SMNVEV (reference sequence). The CDR3 is 14 amino acids.